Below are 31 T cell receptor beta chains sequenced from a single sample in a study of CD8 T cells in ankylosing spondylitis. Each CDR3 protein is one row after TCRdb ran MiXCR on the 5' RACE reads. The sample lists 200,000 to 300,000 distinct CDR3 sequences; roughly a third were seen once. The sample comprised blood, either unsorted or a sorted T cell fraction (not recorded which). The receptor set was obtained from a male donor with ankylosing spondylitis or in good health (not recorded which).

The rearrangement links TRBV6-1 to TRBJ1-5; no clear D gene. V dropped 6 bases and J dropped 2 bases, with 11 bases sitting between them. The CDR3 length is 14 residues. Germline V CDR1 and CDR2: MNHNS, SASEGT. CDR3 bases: TGTGCCAGCAGCTCGACTTTGGGCAATCAGCCCCAGCATTTT. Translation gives CASSSTLGNQPQHF.

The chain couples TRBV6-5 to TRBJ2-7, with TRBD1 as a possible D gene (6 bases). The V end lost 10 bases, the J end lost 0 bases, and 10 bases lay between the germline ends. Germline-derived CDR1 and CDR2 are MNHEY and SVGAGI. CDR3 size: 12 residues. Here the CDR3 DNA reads TGTGCCACTAGGGACAACTCCTACGAGCAGTACTTC. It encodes CATRDNSYEQYF.

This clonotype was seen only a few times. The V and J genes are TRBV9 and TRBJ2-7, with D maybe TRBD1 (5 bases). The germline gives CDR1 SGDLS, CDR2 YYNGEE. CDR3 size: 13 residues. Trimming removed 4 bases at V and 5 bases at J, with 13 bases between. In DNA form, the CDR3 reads TGTGCCAGCAGCCCCCCAGGGCACCACGAGCAGTACTTC. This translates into CASSPPGHHEQYF.

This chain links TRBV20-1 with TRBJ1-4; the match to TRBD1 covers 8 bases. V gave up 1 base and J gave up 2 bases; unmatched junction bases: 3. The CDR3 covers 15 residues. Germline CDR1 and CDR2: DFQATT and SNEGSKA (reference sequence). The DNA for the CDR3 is TGCAGTGCTAGAGGACGGACAGGGACTAATGAAAAACTGTTTTTT. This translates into CSARGRTGTNEKLFF.

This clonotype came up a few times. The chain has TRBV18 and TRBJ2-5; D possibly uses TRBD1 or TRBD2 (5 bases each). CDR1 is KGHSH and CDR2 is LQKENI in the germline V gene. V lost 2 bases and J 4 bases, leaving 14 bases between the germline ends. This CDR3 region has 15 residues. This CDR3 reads CASSPGSGTSETQYF. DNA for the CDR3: TGTGCCAGCTCACCAGGGTCCGGGACCTCAGAGACCCAGTACTTC.

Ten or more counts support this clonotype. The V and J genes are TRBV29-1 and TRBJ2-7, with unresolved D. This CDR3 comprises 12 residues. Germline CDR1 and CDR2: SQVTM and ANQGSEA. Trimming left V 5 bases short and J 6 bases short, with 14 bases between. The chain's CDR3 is CSVTTWGGEQYF. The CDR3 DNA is TGCAGCGTTACCACTTGGGGTGGCGAGCAGTACTTC.

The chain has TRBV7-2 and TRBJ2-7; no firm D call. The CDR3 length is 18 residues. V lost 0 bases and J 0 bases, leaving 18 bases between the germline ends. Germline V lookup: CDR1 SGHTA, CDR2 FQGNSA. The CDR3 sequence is CASSLALGGDAFSYEQYF. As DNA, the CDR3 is TGTGCCAGCAGCTTAGCCCTCGGTGGGGATGCTTTCTCCTACGAGCAGTACTTC.

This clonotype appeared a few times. The CDR3 sequence is CSVTGQGASYEQYF. The CDR3 DNA reads as TGCAGTGTCACGGGGCAGGGGGCATCCTACGAGCAGTACTTC. The V call is TRBV20-1, the J call TRBJ2-7; 8 bases fit TRBD1. Germline CDR1 and CDR2: DFQATT and SNEGSKA (reference sequence). The CDR3 loop spans 14 amino acids. V trimming: 7 bases; J trimming: 1 base; junction bases outside the gene matches: 9.

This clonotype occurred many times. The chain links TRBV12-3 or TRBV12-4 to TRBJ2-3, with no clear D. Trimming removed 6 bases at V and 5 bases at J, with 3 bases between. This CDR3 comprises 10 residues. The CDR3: CASSRDTQYF. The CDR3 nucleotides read TGTGCCAGCAGCCGAGATACGCAGTATTTT.

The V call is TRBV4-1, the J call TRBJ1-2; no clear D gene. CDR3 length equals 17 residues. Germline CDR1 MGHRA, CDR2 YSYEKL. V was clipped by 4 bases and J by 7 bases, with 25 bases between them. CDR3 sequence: CASSRTLWQLSWSGYTF. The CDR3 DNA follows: TGCGCCAGCAGCCGAACCCTCTGGCAGTTGTCTTGGTCTGGCTACACCTTC.

Here the CDR3 reads CASSPADDGPYNEQFF. For the CDR3, the DNA is TGTGCCAGCAGCCCAGCGGACGATGGACCCTACAATGAGCAGTTCTTC. The chain has TRBV6-1 and TRBJ2-1; a weak D match, TRBD2 (5 bases). The CDR3 runs to 16 residues. Looked up from germline, CDR1 is MNHNS and CDR2 is SASEGT. Trimming left V 6 bases short and J 2 bases short, with 17 bases between.

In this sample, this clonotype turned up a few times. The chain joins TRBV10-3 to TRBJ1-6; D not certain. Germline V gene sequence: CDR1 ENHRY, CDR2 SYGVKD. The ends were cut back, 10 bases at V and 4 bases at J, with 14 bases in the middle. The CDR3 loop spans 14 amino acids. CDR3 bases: TGTGCCACGAGTTGGGGTGCTTATAATTCACCCCTCCACTTT. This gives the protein CATSWGAYNSPLHF.

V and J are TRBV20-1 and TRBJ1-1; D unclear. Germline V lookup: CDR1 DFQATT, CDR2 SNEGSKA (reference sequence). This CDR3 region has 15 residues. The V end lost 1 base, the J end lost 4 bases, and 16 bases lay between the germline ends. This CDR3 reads CSARVSEGGSTEAFF. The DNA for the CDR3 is TGCAGTGCTAGAGTATCGGAGGGCGGGTCCACTGAAGCTTTCTTT.

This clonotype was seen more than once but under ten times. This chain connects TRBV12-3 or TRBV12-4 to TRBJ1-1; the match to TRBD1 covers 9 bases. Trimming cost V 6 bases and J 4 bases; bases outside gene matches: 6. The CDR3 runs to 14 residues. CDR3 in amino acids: CASRDPTGGTEAFF. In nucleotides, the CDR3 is TGTGCCAGCAGAGATCCGACAGGGGGCACTGAAGCTTTCTTT.

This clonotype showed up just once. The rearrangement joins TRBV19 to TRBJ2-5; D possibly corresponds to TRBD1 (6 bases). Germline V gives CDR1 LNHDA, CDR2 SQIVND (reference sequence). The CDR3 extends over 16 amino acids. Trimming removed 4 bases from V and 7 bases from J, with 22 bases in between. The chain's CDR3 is CASSRGRGGRWTTQYF. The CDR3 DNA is TGTGCCAGTAGTAGGGGGCGTGGGGGAAGGTGGACGACCCAGTACTTC.

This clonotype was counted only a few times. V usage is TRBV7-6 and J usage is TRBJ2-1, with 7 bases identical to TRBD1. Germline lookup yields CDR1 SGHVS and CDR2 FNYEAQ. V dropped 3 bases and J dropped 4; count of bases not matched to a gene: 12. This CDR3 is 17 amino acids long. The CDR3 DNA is TGTGCCAGCAGCTTCCGAGGGGGCCGGGGCAAGTACAATGAGCAGTTCTTC. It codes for CASSFRGGRGKYNEQFF.

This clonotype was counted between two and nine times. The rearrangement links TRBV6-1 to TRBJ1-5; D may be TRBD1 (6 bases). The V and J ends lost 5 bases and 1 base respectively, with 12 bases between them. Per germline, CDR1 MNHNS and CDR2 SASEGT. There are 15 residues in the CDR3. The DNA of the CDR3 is TGTGCCAGCAGTCAGACAGGCGTAAGCAATCAGCCCCAGCATTTT. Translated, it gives CASSQTGVSNQPQHF.

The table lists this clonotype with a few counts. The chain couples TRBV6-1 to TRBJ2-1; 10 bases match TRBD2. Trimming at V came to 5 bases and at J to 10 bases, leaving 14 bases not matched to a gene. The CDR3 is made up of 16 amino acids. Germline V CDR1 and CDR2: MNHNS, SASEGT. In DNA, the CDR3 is TGTGCCAGCAGTCGAAGCGGGGGGGCCGATCTAGACGAGCAGTTCTTC. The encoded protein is CASSRSGGADLDEQFF.

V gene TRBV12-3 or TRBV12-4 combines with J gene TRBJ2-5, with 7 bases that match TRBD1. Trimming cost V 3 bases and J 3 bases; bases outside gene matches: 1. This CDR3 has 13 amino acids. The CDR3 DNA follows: TGTGCCAGCAGTTTCGGACAGGAAGAGACCCAGTACTTC. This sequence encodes CASSFGQEETQYF.

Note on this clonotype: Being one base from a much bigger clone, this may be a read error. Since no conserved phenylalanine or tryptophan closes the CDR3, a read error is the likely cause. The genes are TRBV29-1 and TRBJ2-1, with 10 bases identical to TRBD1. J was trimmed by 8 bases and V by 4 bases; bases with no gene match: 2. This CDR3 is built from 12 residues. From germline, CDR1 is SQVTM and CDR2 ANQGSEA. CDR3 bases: TGCAGCGTTGGGGACAGGGGATATGAGCAGTTCTTG. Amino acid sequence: CSVGDRGYEQFL.

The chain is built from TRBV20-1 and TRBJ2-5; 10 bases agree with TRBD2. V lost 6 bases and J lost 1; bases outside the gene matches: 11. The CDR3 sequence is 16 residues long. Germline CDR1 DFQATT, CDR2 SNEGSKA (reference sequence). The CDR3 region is CSAQRPSGGFQETQYF. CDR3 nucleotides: TGCAGTGCACAACGCCCTAGCGGGGGCTTCCAAGAGACCCAGTACTTC.

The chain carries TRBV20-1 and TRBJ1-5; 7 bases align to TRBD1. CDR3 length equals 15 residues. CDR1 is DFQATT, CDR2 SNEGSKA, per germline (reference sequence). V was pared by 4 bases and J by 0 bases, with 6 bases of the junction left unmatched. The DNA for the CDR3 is TGCAGTGCTAAAGGGACAGCCTATAGCAATCAGCCCCAGCATTTT. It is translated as CSAKGTAYSNQPQHF.

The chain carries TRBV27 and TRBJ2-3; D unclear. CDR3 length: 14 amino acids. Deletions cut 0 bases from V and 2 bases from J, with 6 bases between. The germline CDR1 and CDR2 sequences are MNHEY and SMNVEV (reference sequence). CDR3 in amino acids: CASSLSAATDTQYF. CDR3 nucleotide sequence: TGTGCCAGCAGTTTATCGGCCGCCACAGATACGCAGTATTTT.

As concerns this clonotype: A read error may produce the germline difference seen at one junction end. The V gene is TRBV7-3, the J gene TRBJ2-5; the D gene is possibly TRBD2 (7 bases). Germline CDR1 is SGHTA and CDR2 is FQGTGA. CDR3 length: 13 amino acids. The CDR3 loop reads CASGLGGEETQYF. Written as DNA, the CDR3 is TGTGCCAGCGGCTTAGGGGGGGAAGAGACCCAGTACTTC.

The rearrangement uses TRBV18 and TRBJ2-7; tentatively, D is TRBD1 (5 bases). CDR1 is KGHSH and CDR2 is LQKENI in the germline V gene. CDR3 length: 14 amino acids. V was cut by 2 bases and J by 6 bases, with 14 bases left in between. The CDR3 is CASSPSARDGEQYF. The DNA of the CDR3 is TGTGCCAGCTCACCATCTGCCAGGGATGGCGAGCAGTACTTC.

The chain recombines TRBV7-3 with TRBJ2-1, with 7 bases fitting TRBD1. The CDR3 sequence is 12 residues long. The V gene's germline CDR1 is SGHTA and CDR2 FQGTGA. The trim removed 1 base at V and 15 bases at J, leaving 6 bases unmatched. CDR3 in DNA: TGTGCCAGCAGCTTAAGGCCAGGGGGTATGTTCTTC. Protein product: CASSLRPGGMFF.

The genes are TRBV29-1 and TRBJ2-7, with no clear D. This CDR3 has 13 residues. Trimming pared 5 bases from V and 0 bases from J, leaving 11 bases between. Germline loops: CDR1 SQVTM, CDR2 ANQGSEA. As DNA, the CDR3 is TGCAGCGTTATGGGGTTAAGCTCCTACGAGCAGTACTTC. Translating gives CSVMGLSSYEQYF.

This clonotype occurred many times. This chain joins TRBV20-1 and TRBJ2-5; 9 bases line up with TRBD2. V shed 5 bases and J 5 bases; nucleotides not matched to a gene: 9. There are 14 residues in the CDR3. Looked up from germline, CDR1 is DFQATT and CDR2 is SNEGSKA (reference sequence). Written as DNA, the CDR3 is TGCAGTGCTCTGGGCGGGGGGGCGCGCGAGACCCAGTACTTC. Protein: CSALGGGARETQYF.

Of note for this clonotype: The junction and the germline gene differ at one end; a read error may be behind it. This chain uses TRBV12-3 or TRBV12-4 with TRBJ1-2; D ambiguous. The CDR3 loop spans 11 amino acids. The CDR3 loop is CASSPMPSPLF. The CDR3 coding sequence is TGTGCCAGCAGTCCGATGCCATCTCCACTTTTC.

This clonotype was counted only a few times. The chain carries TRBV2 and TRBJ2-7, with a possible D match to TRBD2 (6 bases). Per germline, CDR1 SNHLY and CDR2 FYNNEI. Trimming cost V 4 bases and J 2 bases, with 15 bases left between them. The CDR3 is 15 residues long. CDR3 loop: CASSAGTSGTYEQYF. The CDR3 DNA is TGTGCCAGCAGTGCCGGGACTTCGGGGACCTACGAGCAGTACTTC.

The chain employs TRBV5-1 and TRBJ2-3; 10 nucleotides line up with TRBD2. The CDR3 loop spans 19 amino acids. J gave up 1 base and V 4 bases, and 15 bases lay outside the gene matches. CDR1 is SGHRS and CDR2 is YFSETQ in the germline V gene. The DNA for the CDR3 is TGCGCCAGCAGCGACCGGCTAGCGGGGGCTTGGAGGGGCACAGATACGCAGTATTTT. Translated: CASSDRLAGAWRGTDTQYF.